A single sample gave rise to the 31 T cell receptor beta chains below, sequenced in a study of blood T cell repertoires in COVID-19. Only in-frame clones appear in the TCRdb table, and some are missing; sequencing was by immunoSEQ multiplex PCR. Of some 160,000 clones in the sample, roughly 80% were seen once. The sample consisted of peripheral blood. These receptors originate from a woman older than 75 with acute or convalescent COVID-19.

The chain joins TRBV10-2 to TRBJ2-5; TRBD2 agrees at 11 bases. Germline V lookup: CDR1 WSHSY, CDR2 SAAADI. The CDR3 loop spans 16 amino acids. The ends lost 3 bases at V and 5 bases at J; junction bases unmatched: 8. The CDR3 DNA follows: TGCGCCAGCAGTGATGGGCTAGCGGGGGGCAGGGAGACCCAGTACTTC. It codes for CASSDGLAGGRETQYF.

In its sample, this clone was seen a few times. V and J are TRBV3-1 (or the pseudogene TRBV3-2) and TRBJ2-7; no clear D. Germline V gene lookup returns CDR1 LGHDT and CDR2 YNNKEL (reference sequence). The V end lost 1 base, the J end lost 3 bases, and 7 bases lay between the germline ends. This CDR3 has 13 amino acids. This CDR3 reads CASSQVFSYEQYF. DNA for the CDR3: TGTGCCAGCAGCCAAGTGTTCAGCTACGAGCAGTACTTC.

This clone was recorded once. The rearrangement uses TRBV3-1 (or the pseudogene TRBV3-2) and TRBJ2-7; a possible D gene is TRBD2 (6 bases). This CDR3 contains 14 residues. Between the trimmed V and J ends, which lost 2 bases and 1 base, there was a span of 9 bases. Germline V gene lookup returns CDR1 LGHDT and CDR2 YNNKEL (reference sequence). The CDR3 spells CASSQLGGSYEQYF. DNA of the CDR3: TGTGCCAGCAGCCAACTAGGAGGGTCCTACGAGCAGTACTTC.

This chain links TRBV9 with TRBJ1-2; the match to TRBD1 covers 9 bases. Germline V gene sequence: CDR1 SGDLS, CDR2 YYNGEE. The trim removed 4 bases at V and 8 bases at J, leaving 9 bases unmatched. The CDR3 has 14 amino acids. This CDR3 is CASSPRTGVGGYTF. The CDR3 DNA reads TGTGCCAGCAGCCCTCGGACAGGGGTAGGCGGCTACACCTTC.

This chain connects TRBV4-1 to TRBJ1-5; D gene uncertain. CDR1 MGHRA and CDR2 YSYEKL come from the germline V gene. Trimming shortened V by 0 bases and J by 4 bases, and 10 bases separated the two germline ends. The CDR3 is 15 amino acids. The CDR3 DNA is TGCGCCAGCAGCCAAGATCAACAGAATAATCAGCCCCAGCATTTT. Translating it yields CASSQDQQNNQPQHF.

The chain employs TRBV3-1 (or the pseudogene TRBV3-2) and TRBJ2-1, with D tentatively TRBD2 (7 bases). Trimming removed 6 bases at V and 1 base at J, with 16 bases between. Germline loops: CDR1 LGHDT, CDR2 YNNKEL (reference sequence). The CDR3 extends over 16 amino acids. This CDR3 is CASRGGGRGSYNEQFF. CDR3 bases: TGTGCCAGCAGAGGAGGGGGGCGGGGGTCCTACAATGAGCAGTTCTTC.

The chain employs TRBV28 and TRBJ1-4; 8 bases are a match to TRBD1. This CDR3 is built from 14 residues. V lost 4 bases, J lost 17 bases, and 15 bases stayed unmatched. Germline V gene sequence: CDR1 MDHEN, CDR2 SYDVKM. The CDR3 sequence is CASSSTGALTVDFF. DNA of the CDR3: TGTGCCAGCAGTTCGACAGGGGCCCTGACCGTTGATTTTTTT.

The CDR3 reads CASSPGQLMNTEAFF. DNA of the CDR3: TGTGCCAGCAGCCCAGGACAGCTCATGAACACTGAAGCTTTCTTT. The V gene is TRBV7-9, the J gene TRBJ1-1; a weak D match, TRBD1 (6 bases). The CDR3 runs to 15 residues. CDR1 is SEHNR, CDR2 FQNEAQ, per germline (reference sequence). The V and J ends lost 5 bases and 0 bases respectively, with 13 bases between them.

This rearrangement joins TRBV5-1 to TRBJ1-2, with 12 bases identical to TRBD1. The CDR3 sequence is 15 residues long. Germline V gives CDR1 SGHRS, CDR2 YFSETQ. Trimming removed 1 base from V and 6 bases from J; junction bases left unmatched: 4. Here the CDR3 reads CASSLRDRGQDGYTF. The CDR3 DNA follows: TGCGCCAGCAGCTTGAGGGACAGGGGGCAGGATGGCTACACCTTC.

The chain couples TRBV5-1 to TRBJ1-2, with TRBD1 matching 8 bases. The germline CDR1 and CDR2 sequences are SGHRS and YFSETQ. V lost 4 bases to trimming and J lost 6 bases; unmatched junction nucleotides: 5. This CDR3 spans 13 amino acids. In DNA, the CDR3 is TGCGCCAGCAGCACGGGACAGGATAATGGCTACACCTTC. It yields the protein CASSTGQDNGYTF.

This chain links TRBV27 with TRBJ1-5, with 9 bases matching TRBD1. The V and J ends lost 8 bases and 7 bases, in that order; junction bases with no gene match: 3. The CDR3 runs 12 residues. CDR1 is MNHEY and CDR2 is SMNVEV in the germline V gene (reference sequence). The CDR3 coding sequence is TGTGCCAGCCGGACAGGGGCCCAGCCCCAGCATTTT. Residues: CASRTGAQPQHF.

The chain has TRBV5-1 and TRBJ2-3, with D possibly matching TRBD1 (6 bases). Trimming cost V 2 bases and J 2 bases, with 9 bases left between them. The CDR3 contains 14 residues. Germline V CDR1 and CDR2: SGHRS, YFSETQ. The CDR3 sequence is CASSLQGHTDTQYF. The CDR3, as DNA: TGCGCCAGCAGCTTACAGGGTCACACAGATACGCAGTATTTT.

CDR3 region: CASNGGMWEKLFF. The CDR3 DNA reads TGTGCCAGTAATGGCGGCATGTGGGAAAAACTGTTTTTT. This chain uses TRBV19 with TRBJ1-4; D not certain. Germline assignment: CDR1 LNHDA and CDR2 SQIVND (reference sequence). Trimming removed 7 bases at V and 8 bases at J, with 14 bases between. There are 13 residues in the CDR3.

The chain employs TRBV3-1 (or the pseudogene TRBV3-2) and TRBJ1-3; tentative D call: TRBD1 (6 bases). Germline values: CDR1 LGHDT, CDR2 YNNKEL (reference sequence). V lost 4 bases and J lost 0, with 19 bases in between. The CDR3 length is 18 residues. The CDR3 spells CASSPYPGHRSSGNTIYF. CDR3 coding DNA: TGTGCCAGCAGCCCCTACCCGGGACACCGCAGCTCTGGAAACACCATATATTTT.

The CDR3 nucleotides are TGTGCCAGTGGGACTCTACTTATAGATACGCAGTATTTT. This sequence encodes CASGTLLIDTQYF. The chain carries TRBV19 and TRBJ2-3; possible D gene TRBD2, 6 bases. Germline CDR1 reads LNHDA; CDR2 reads SQIVND (reference sequence). V was shortened by 8 bases and J by 5 bases, with 14 bases between the two germline ends. The CDR3 length is 13 residues.

The rearrangement uses TRBV29-1 and TRBJ1-1, with TRBD1 identical over 7 bases. The CDR3 is 13 residues long. The V gene end was trimmed by 6 bases and the J gene end by 0 bases; junction bases not matched to a gene: 4. From germline, CDR1 is SQVTM and CDR2 ANQGSEA. The CDR3 DNA reads as TGCAGCGTGACGGGACAGATGAACACTGAAGCTTTCTTT. The encoded protein is CSVTGQMNTEAFF.

The chain has TRBV19 and TRBJ2-7, with 8 bases aligning to TRBD2. Germline V CDR1 and CDR2: LNHDA, SQIVND (reference sequence). V trimming: 5 bases; J trimming: 4 bases; junction bases outside the gene matches: 10. The CDR3 has 15 residues. CDR3: CASSEGQSGGYEQYF. In DNA, the CDR3 is TGTGCCAGTAGTGAAGGACAGAGCGGGGGATACGAGCAGTACTTC.

The rearrangement uses TRBV5-1 and TRBJ2-5; 12 bases map to TRBD1. Germline V CDR1 and CDR2: SGHRS, YFSETQ. The J segment lost 4 bases and the V segment lost 4 bases, leaving 8 bases of the junction unmatched. The CDR3 spans 16 residues. The CDR3 nucleotides are TGCGCCAGCAGCCAGACCGGGACAGGGGGCCCAGAGACCCAGTACTTC. Residues: CASSQTGTGGPETQYF.

This clone showed up many times. The CDR3 loop reads CASSLGETQYF. CDR3 nucleotides: TGTGCCAGCAGCCTCGGGGAGACCCAGTACTTC. The chain employs TRBV12-3 or TRBV12-4 and TRBJ2-5; D gene uncertain. This CDR3 region has 11 residues. V was cut by 6 bases and J by 5 bases, with 7 bases left in between.

V gene TRBV18 combines with J gene TRBJ2-7, with D possibly TRBD2 on 6 matching bases. Trimming took 5 bases from V and 4 from J, leaving 12 bases between them. CDR1 KGHSH and CDR2 LQKENI come from the germline V gene. There are 13 residues in the CDR3. The CDR3 sequence is CASSGPGEYEQYF. In DNA form, the CDR3 reads TGTGCCAGCTCAGGGCCGGGAGAATACGAGCAGTACTTC.

CDR3 loop: CASRPGGQNNSPLHF. CDR3 sequence (DNA): TGCGCCAGCAGGCCCGGGGGGCAAAATAATTCACCCCTCCACTTT. The rearrangement uses TRBV5-1 and TRBJ1-6, with D maybe TRBD1 (6 bases). The CDR3 is 15 amino acids. V was clipped by 5 bases and J by 5 bases, with 14 bases between them. Germline assignment: CDR1 SGHRS and CDR2 YFSETQ.

This chain joins TRBV6-5 and TRBJ1-2; D uncertain. The CDR3 length is 13 residues. Trimming took off 6 bases at V and 8 bases at J, with 16 bases between the two ends. CDR1 is MNHEY, CDR2 SVGAGI, per germline. The CDR3 DNA is TGTGCCAGCAGATACCCCGGACTAGGAGGCTACACCTTC. This translates into CASRYPGLGGYTF.

The gene calls are TRBV11-2 and TRBJ2-3; a weak D match, TRBD2 (5 bases). The CDR3 extends over 12 amino acids. V lost 5 bases and J 9 bases, leaving 12 bases between the germline ends. Germline CDR1 and CDR2: SGHAT and FQNNGV. The CDR3 here is CASSRVGETQYF. The CDR3 DNA sequence: TGTGCCAGCAGCCGGGTCGGGGAGACGCAGTATTTT. Variable domain in full (rest from reference TRBV11-2 and TRBJ2-3): EAGVAQSPRYKIIEKRQSVAFWCNPISGHATLYWYQQILGQGPKLLIQFQNNGVVDDSQLPKDRFSAERLKGVDSTLKIQPAKLEDSAVYLCASSRVGETQYFGPGTRLTVL.

The gene calls are TRBV28 and TRBJ1-2, with 10 bases aligning to TRBD1. CDR3 length equals 14 residues. Germline-derived CDR1 and CDR2 are MDHEN and SYDVKM. V lost 10 bases to trimming and J lost 3 bases; unmatched junction nucleotides: 8. The CDR3 loop reads CATEPDRGYYGYTF. For the CDR3, the DNA is TGTGCCACGGAACCGGACAGGGGGTACTATGGCTACACCTTC.

The chain recombines TRBV3-1 (or the pseudogene TRBV3-2) with TRBJ1-1; 7 nucleotides match TRBD1. CDR3 length: 15 amino acids. Germline assignment: CDR1 LGHDT and CDR2 YNNKEL (reference sequence). V was pared by 2 bases and J by 8 bases, with 11 bases of the junction left unmatched. The CDR3 loop reads CASSQSSRGRMEAFF. The CDR3 nucleotides read TGTGCCAGCAGCCAAAGCTCCAGGGGGAGAATGGAAGCTTTCTTT.

J is TRBJ2-2 and V is TRBV9; TRBD2 agrees at 11 bases. Germline CDR1 is SGDLS and CDR2 is YYNGEE. V was clipped by 4 bases and J by 6 bases; unmatched bases: 11. The CDR3 is 17 amino acids. The CDR3 is CASSKAASGRSAGELFF. The CDR3 nucleotides read TGTGCCAGCAGCAAGGCGGCTAGCGGGAGGAGCGCCGGGGAGCTGTTTTTT.

This clone has only one observation. V is TRBV5-1 and J is TRBJ1-5; 9 bases are shared with TRBD1. In germline, CDR1 is SGHRS, CDR2 YFSETQ. The CDR3 totals 15 residues. Germline trimming cut 4 bases from V and 0 bases from J; bases unmatched to any gene: 2. This CDR3 reads CASSVTGGSNQPQHF. Written as DNA, the CDR3 is TGCGCCAGCAGCGTGACAGGGGGTAGCAATCAGCCCCAGCATTTT.

The chain combines TRBV30 with TRBJ2-1; either TRBD1 or TRBD2 may fit D (5 bases each). CDR1 and CDR2 (germline): GTSNPN, SVGIG (reference sequence). Trimming stripped 5 bases from V and 7 bases from J, with 12 bases between. The CDR3 runs 12 residues. CDR3 DNA sequence: TGTGCCTGGGGGGGAGCGACTAATGAGCAGTTCTTC. Its protein is CAWGGATNEQFF.

CDR3 amino acids: CASSPGTGEYGYTF. As DNA, the CDR3 is TGTGCCAGCAGCCCGGGGACAGGGGAATATGGCTACACCTTC. The chain combines TRBV7-8 with TRBJ1-2; TRBD1 agrees at 10 bases. The CDR3 is 14 residues long. V lost 5 bases, J lost 5 bases, and 5 bases stayed unmatched. Looked up from germline, CDR1 is SGHVS and CDR2 is FQNEAQ.

The V and J genes are TRBV24-1 and TRBJ1-5, with D perhaps matching TRBD1 (5 bases). V gave up 9 bases and J gave up 6 bases, with 14 bases separating them. CDR3 size: 13 residues. The germline CDR1 and CDR2 sequences are KGHDR and SFDVKD. The CDR3 sequence is CATGRGVGQPQHF. The CDR3 DNA reads as TGTGCCACCGGACGGGGGGTTGGTCAGCCCCAGCATTTT.

The chain recombines TRBV7-9 with TRBJ2-5, with 7 positions matching TRBD2. The germline gives CDR1 SEHNR, CDR2 FQNEAQ (reference sequence). The CDR3 has 16 amino acids. The junction had 9 bases not matched to a gene; V was cut back by 3 bases and J by 2 bases. CDR3 amino acids: CASSLGGSGPQETQYF. The CDR3 bases are TGTGCCAGCAGCTTGGGGGGTAGCGGGCCTCAAGAGACCCAGTACTTC.